This entry is about one T cell receptor beta chain. Produced via immunoSEQ multiplex PCR; TCRdb's table is partial and in-frame only. The table records about 470,000 clones, 87% of them present only once. This entry belongs to a study of blood T cell repertoires in COVID-19. Across the whole study: Donors in the United States, Italy and Spain gave samples during acute or convalescent COVID-19.

Germline values: CDR1 SGDLS, CDR2 YYNGEE. The V gene lost 0 bases and the J gene lost 1 base, with 10 bases spanning the gap. The CDR3 is 15 amino acids. Participants were aged roughly 18 to 100 years from about 25 US areas. Researchers sorted participants into cohorts using their self-reported clinical history. The receptor was isolated from a woman in her late teens or twenties who had recovered from COVID-19. This chain uses TRBV9 with TRBJ2-5, with a tentative D call TRBD2 (5 bases). Sequencing was carried out using PBMCs or T cells enriched from blood (not recorded which). The CDR3 coding sequence is TGTGCCAGCAGCGTAGGGGCTGGACTCCAAGAGACCCAGTACTTC. Translating gives CASSVGAGLQETQYF.